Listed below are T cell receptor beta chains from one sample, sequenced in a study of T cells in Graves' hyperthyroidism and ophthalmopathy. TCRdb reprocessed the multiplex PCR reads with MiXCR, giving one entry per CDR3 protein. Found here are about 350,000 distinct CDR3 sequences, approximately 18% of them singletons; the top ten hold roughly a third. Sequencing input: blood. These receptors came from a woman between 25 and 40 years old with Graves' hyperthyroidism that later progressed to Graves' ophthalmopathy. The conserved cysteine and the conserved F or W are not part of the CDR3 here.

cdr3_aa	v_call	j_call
ASSRDRGPFFRAEAF	TRBV19	TRBJ1-1
ASSSGQDTSGANVLT	TRBV5-1	TRBJ2-6
ASSPWDNQRGAF	TRBV12-3/TRBV12-4	TRBJ1-1
ASTQDLSRVHSQPQH	TRBV28	TRBJ1-5
ATSPVQGVGNEQF	TRBV15	TRBJ2-1
ASKQGAGQPQH	TRBV10-2	TRBJ1-5
ASSPTQARTEAF	TRBV28	TRBJ1-1
AWSRDSRNEKLF	TRBV30	TRBJ1-4
ASSISGASGNTIY	TRBV19	TRBJ1-3
ASSTPAHEQY	TRBV19	TRBJ2-7
ASSYLGTDGAF	TRBV6-9	TRBJ1-1
ASSVVAGGYTDTQY	TRBV9	TRBJ2-3
SARDLGGDTDTQY	TRBV20-1	TRBJ2-3
ASSYRLRINSPLH	TRBV6-6	TRBJ1-6
ATSRDRMGTYEQY	TRBV15	TRBJ2-7
ASSQAGRTGVGGELF	TRBV4-1	TRBJ2-2
ASSQDRGSGQPQH	TRBV4-2	TRBJ1-5
ASSLGLAGVEDTQY	TRBV3-1	TRBJ2-3
ASSPNQGNQPQH	TRBV18	TRBJ1-5
AWEQVGSPLH	TRBV30	TRBJ1-6
ASSGQGGREKLF	TRBV18	TRBJ1-4
ASSLLVGYNEQF	TRBV7-9	TRBJ2-1
ASSPSGGAYRADTQY	TRBV28	TRBJ2-3
SAPTARGVGIQY	TRBV20-1	TRBJ2-4
STRWGGSGPSPNEQF	TRBV29-1	TRBJ2-1
ASSESGHQNQPQH	TRBV6-1	TRBJ1-5
ASSNHREGGSETQY	TRBV7-2	TRBJ2-5
ASSSLGLEFNTGELF	TRBV7-9	TRBJ2-2
ASSPARLLSSYEQY	TRBV18	TRBJ2-7
ASGLVVGRANTGELF	TRBV12-5	TRBJ2-2
ATGRGGYTGELF	TRBV24-1	TRBJ2-2
ASSLSQETQY	TRBV5-1	TRBJ2-5
ASSLASRGSNEQF	TRBV5-1	TRBJ2-1
ASSQTGFRGYT	TRBV6-1	TRBJ1-2
ASSQDRGYGYT	TRBV3-1	TRBJ1-2
ASSPPVVETQY	TRBV18	TRBJ2-5
ASSLDIFSNQPQH	TRBV28	TRBJ1-5
ASSLIRTTEAF	TRBV27	TRBJ1-1
ASTRGRAGNTGELF	TRBV2	TRBJ2-2
SARDGAGGTQETQY	TRBV20-1	TRBJ2-5
ASSSSGGRVGNEQY	TRBV11-2	TRBJ2-7
ASTRGATIYGYT	TRBV5-5	TRBJ1-2
ASSQGWTGNYEQY	TRBV4-2	TRBJ2-7
AWSIGSGSYNEQF	TRBV30	TRBJ2-1
ACEDRQMDDYT	TRBV28	TRBJ1-2
ASSQRRSHGYT	TRBV27	TRBJ1-2
ASSPRSGTSGSLTSYEQY	TRBV3-1	TRBJ2-7
ALPSGRTIGYT	TRBV30	TRBJ1-2
ASSYLDRYQETQY	TRBV6-2/TRBV6-3	TRBJ2-5
SARVMQRGDEQY	TRBV20-1	TRBJ2-7